The 30 T cell receptor beta chains below were found in one sample sequenced in a study of patients and donors after allogeneic stem cell transplantation. TCRdb ran MiXCR on the RT-PCR reads and lists one entry per CDR3 protein. This table has about a million distinct CDR3 sequences, under 20% appearing once. Sequences were obtained from blood, either unsorted or a sorted T cell fraction (not recorded which). The receptors originated from a human donor who was either an allogeneic HSCT recipient or a stem cell or donor lymphocyte infusion donor (not recorded which). It is not recorded whose cells these are; they may come from a transplant donor.

The rearrangement links TRBV7-9 to TRBJ2-1, with D tentatively TRBD2 (5 bases). Germline V gene data show CDR1 as SEHNR and CDR2 as FQNEAQ (reference sequence). V was trimmed by 5 bases and J by 13 bases, leaving 15 bases between them. The CDR3 consists of 12 residues. The CDR3 loop is CASSVHGEPQFF. The CDR3 region has the DNA TGTGCCAGCAGCGTCCACGGGGAGCCCCAGTTCTTC.

This clonotype was counted ten times or more. The rearrangement uses TRBV12-3 or TRBV12-4 and TRBJ1-1; perhaps TRBD1 as D (5 bases). CDR3 length: 16 residues. V was clipped by 0 bases and J by 3 bases, with 14 bases between them. CDR3 region: CASSLAPGKGHTEAFF. The CDR3 nucleotides read TGTGCCAGCAGTTTAGCCCCCGGGAAGGGACACACTGAAGCTTTCTTT.

The rearrangement joins TRBV24-1 to TRBJ2-1, with TRBD2 matching over 12 bases. V trimming: 3 bases; J trimming: 9 bases; junction bases outside the gene matches: 11. CDR3 length equals 17 residues. Germline V lookup: CDR1 KGHDR, CDR2 SFDVKD. The CDR3 DNA reads as TGTGCCACCAGTGATCTAGCGGGAGGGCCTTTGAGCGGTGAGCAGTTCTTC. It translates to CATSDLAGGPLSGEQFF.

The chain links TRBV20-1 to TRBJ2-1; TRBD2 matches at 8 bases. Per germline, CDR1 DFQATT and CDR2 SNEGSKA (reference sequence). V shed 6 bases and J 2 bases; nucleotides not matched to a gene: 6. The CDR3 is 14 amino acids. As DNA, the CDR3 is TGCAGTGCATATACTAGCGGAACCTACAATGAGCAGTTCTTC. Its protein is CSAYTSGTYNEQFF.

There are many counts of this clonotype. The genes are TRBV5-1 and TRBJ1-1; TRBD1 might be the D (6 bases). V was trimmed by 4 bases and J by 4 bases, leaving 14 bases between them. Per the germline V gene, CDR1 is SGHRS and CDR2 is YFSETQ. This CDR3 region has 14 residues. CDR3 coding DNA: TGCGCCAGCAGCCTCGGGGGGGGCATCACTGAAGCTTTCTTT. As protein: CASSLGGGITEAFF.

This chain links TRBV10-3 with TRBJ2-3, with TRBD2 as a possible D gene (5 bases). Germline V gene sequence: CDR1 ENHRY, CDR2 SYGVKD. CDR3 length: 12 residues. The germline V and J ends were trimmed by 6 bases and 2 bases, with 6 bases remaining between them. The CDR3 bases are TGTGCCATCAGCGGGAACACAGATACGCAGTATTTT. Translating gives CAISGNTDTQYF.

The V call is TRBV20-1, the J call TRBJ2-1, with D perhaps given as TRBD1 or TRBD2 (5 bases each). There are 14 residues in the CDR3. From germline, CDR1 is DFQATT and CDR2 SNEGSKA (reference sequence). V gave up 6 bases and J gave up 6 bases, with 18 bases separating them. The chain's CDR3 is CSALPGTRSNEQFF. DNA of the CDR3: TGCAGTGCGCTACCCGGGACCCGGTCCAATGAGCAGTTCTTC.

The chain links TRBV7-9 to TRBJ2-6, with D perhaps TRBD2 (5 bases). CDR3 size: 17 residues. V was pared by 3 bases and J by 2 bases, with 14 bases between. Germline CDR1 reads SEHNR; CDR2 reads FQNEAQ (reference sequence). CDR3 nucleotides: TGTGCCAGCAGCTTCACAACTAGTTCTCCTGGGGCCAACGTCCTGACTTTC. It codes for CASSFTTSSPGANVLTF.

J is TRBJ2-7 and V is TRBV27; no clear D. The ends were cut back, 6 bases at V and 6 bases at J, with 12 bases in the middle. There are 12 residues in the CDR3. CDR1 is MNHEY, CDR2 SMNVEV, per germline (reference sequence). The CDR3 region has the DNA TGTGCCAGCAGCCCCCCAGGTGTCGAGCAGTACTTC. It yields the protein CASSPPGVEQYF.

Written as DNA, the CDR3 is TGTGCCAGCAGCGGGAGAGAGTTGGGGACAAACACTGAAGCTTTCTTT. Translating it yields CASSGRELGTNTEAFF. The V call is TRBV9, the J call TRBJ1-1; possible D gene TRBD1, 6 bases. The CDR3 covers 16 residues. Germline CDR1 and CDR2: SGDLS and YYNGEE. The ends were cut back, 3 bases at V and 2 bases at J, with 17 bases in the middle.

The chain links TRBV9 to TRBJ2-3, with 7 bases matching TRBD2. The CDR3 is made up of 16 amino acids. Germline loops: CDR1 SGDLS, CDR2 YYNGEE. Losses at the gene ends were 0 bases for V and 3 bases for J; bases not matched to a gene: 7. CDR3: CASSVEGGSPTDTQYF. The CDR3 DNA follows: TGTGCCAGCAGCGTAGAGGGCGGGAGTCCGACAGATACGCAGTATTTT.

The V call is TRBV9, the J call TRBJ2-3, with D perhaps TRBD2 (5 bases). The CDR3 length is 14 residues. Trimming removed 6 bases from V and 0 bases from J, with 11 bases in between. The germline CDR1 and CDR2 sequences are SGDLS and YYNGEE. The CDR3 region is CASTRAASTDTQYF. CDR3 sequence (DNA): TGTGCCAGCACGAGAGCGGCTAGCACAGATACGCAGTATTTT. The variable domain in full, with the rest retrieved from reference TRBV9 and TRBJ2-3, is DSGVTQTPKHLITATGQRVTLRCSPRSGDLSVYWYQQSLDQGLQFLIQYYNGEERAKGNILERFSAQQFPDLHSELNLSSLELGDSALYFCASTRAASTDTQYFGPGTRLTVL.

This clonotype was seen more than once but under ten times. This sequence joins TRBV14 and TRBJ2-1; 10 positions match TRBD2. Germline lookup yields CDR1 SGHDN and CDR2 FVKESK. The trim removed 4 bases at V and 1 base at J, leaving 10 bases unmatched. The CDR3 extends over 18 amino acids. CDR3 in amino acids: CASSPWGLAGASYNEQFF. CDR3 DNA sequence: TGTGCCAGCAGCCCTTGGGGGCTAGCGGGAGCGTCCTACAATGAGCAGTTCTTC.

The chain uses TRBV7-2 and TRBJ2-5; TRBD2 matches at 9 bases. This CDR3 is 15 amino acids long. V trimming: 3 bases; J trimming: 5 bases; junction bases outside the gene matches: 7. Germline CDR1 reads SGHTA; CDR2 reads FQGNSA. Here the CDR3 DNA reads TGTGCCAGCAGCTTCCGCGGGGGGGCCGGTGAGACCCAGTACTTC. Translating gives CASSFRGGAGETQYF. Drawing the rest from reference TRBV7-2 and TRBJ2-5, the complete variable domain is GAGVSQSPSNKVTEKGKDVELRCDPISGHTALYWYRQSLGQGLEFLIYFQGNSAPDKSGLPSDRFSAERTGGSVSTLTIQRTQQEDSAVYLCASSFRGGAGETQYFGPGTRLLVL.

The chain uses TRBV30 and TRBJ1-2; D call uncertain. Trimming cost V 0 bases and J 4 bases, with 12 bases left between them. The germline CDR1 and CDR2 sequences are GTSNPN and SVGIG (reference sequence). The length of the CDR3 is 14 residues. The CDR3 DNA reads as TGTGCCTGGAGTGTAAGCTCTTTAAGCTATGGCTACACCTTC. Its protein is CAWSVSSLSYGYTF.

This clonotype has just a few counts. The chain links TRBV7-8 to TRBJ2-7; the D is unclear. Germline V gene sequence: CDR1 SGHVS, CDR2 FQNEAQ. CDR3 length equals 14 residues. V was clipped by 1 base and J by 3 bases, with 10 bases between them. In nucleotides, the CDR3 is TGTGCCAGCAGCTTAGGAAAAAAGGTCTACGAGCAGTACTTC. Protein: CASSLGKKVYEQYF.

A few counts support this clonotype. A single base separates this from a much larger clone, so it may be a read error. The CDR3 bases are TGCAGTGCTCCTCCGGGACTGAGCTCTGGCTACACCTTC. This encodes CSAPPGLSSGYTF. The chain uses TRBV20-1 and TRBJ1-2; D may be TRBD1 (5 bases). CDR1 DFQATT and CDR2 SNEGSKA come from the germline V gene (reference sequence). Trimming took off 5 bases at V and 7 bases at J, with 17 bases between the two ends. The CDR3 spans 13 residues.

The genes are TRBV5-6 and TRBJ1-6, with unresolved D. Germline V gene sequence: CDR1 SGHDT, CDR2 YYEEEE. This CDR3 is built from 15 residues. V lost 2 bases to trimming and J lost 10 bases, with 16 bases between them. DNA for the CDR3: TGTGCCAGCAGCTTTGCCACAAGGAAGGCCTCACCCCTCCACTTT. Translated, it gives CASSFATRKASPLHF. The full variable domain, rest sourced from reference TRBV5-6 and TRBJ1-6, is DAGVTQSPTHLIKTRGQQVTLRCSPKSGHDTVSWYQQALGQGPQFIFQYYEEEERQRGNFPDRFSGHQFPNYSSELNVNALLLGDSALYLCASSFATRKASPLHFGNGTRLTVT.

This chain joins TRBV5-1 and TRBJ2-1, with 7 positions matching TRBD2. This CDR3 has 16 amino acids. V gave up 1 base and J gave up 0 bases; unmatched junction bases: 4. Germline V gene data show CDR1 as SGHRS and CDR2 as YFSETQ. The CDR3 DNA reads as TGCGCCAGCAGCTTGAGCCTAGCGGTCTCCTACAATGAGCAGTTCTTC. Its protein product is CASSLSLAVSYNEQFF.

V gene TRBV4-1 combines with J gene TRBJ2-7; TRBD1 matches at 7 bases. CDR3 length: 16 amino acids. Germline V gene data show CDR1 as MGHRA and CDR2 as YSYEKL. Trimming took 1 base from V and 5 from J; bases not matched to a gene: 11. Here the CDR3 DNA reads TGCGCCAGCAGCCAAGTCCCAGGGGGTTCACTCAACGAGCAGTACTTC. This translates into CASSQVPGGSLNEQYF.

This clonotype was counted a few times. This sequence joins TRBV5-1 and TRBJ2-5; D remains ambiguous. The germline CDR1 and CDR2 sequences are SGHRS and YFSETQ. This CDR3 is built from 14 residues. The germline V and J ends were trimmed by 2 bases and 1 base, with 9 bases remaining between them. CDR3 nucleotide sequence: TGCGCCAGCAGCTTTGGACGGTTCCAAGAGACCCAGTACTTC. It specifies CASSFGRFQETQYF.

This clonotype was counted a few times. This chain uses TRBV24-1 with TRBJ1-1, with D possibly TRBD1 on 5 matching bases. The CDR3 sequence is 11 residues long. Between the trimmed V and J ends, which lost 7 bases and 7 bases, there was a span of 9 bases. Germline lookup yields CDR1 KGHDR and CDR2 SFDVKD. The CDR3 sequence is CATSVGGEAFF. In nucleotides, the CDR3 is TGTGCCACCAGCGTTGGGGGTGAAGCTTTCTTT.

In this sample, this clonotype turned up a few times. The V gene is TRBV9, the J gene TRBJ2-1; D is uncertain. From germline, CDR1 is SGDLS and CDR2 YYNGEE. This CDR3 contains 14 residues. Trimming removed 0 bases at V and 8 bases at J, with 12 bases between. The CDR3 DNA is TGTGCCAGCAGCGTAGAGGTCGGCCGGGATGAGCAGTTCTTC. Translated, it gives CASSVEVGRDEQFF.

This clonotype was seen repeatedly, ten times or more. This chain links TRBV20-1 with TRBJ2-1, with 8 bases that match TRBD2. With 6 bases clipped from V and 10 bases from J, the junction kept 5 bases outside the gene matches. The CDR3 totals 11 residues. Germline V lookup: CDR1 DFQATT, CDR2 SNEGSKA (reference sequence). The CDR3 loop is CSARIAGEQFF. The CDR3 region has the DNA TGCAGTGCCAGAATAGCGGGAGAGCAGTTCTTC.

The gene calls are TRBV18 and TRBJ2-2; D gene unclear. This CDR3 has 15 amino acids. Germline CDR1 and CDR2: KGHSH and LQKENI. V was trimmed by 2 bases and J by 8 bases, leaving 15 bases between them. CDR3 sequence (DNA): TGTGCCAGCTCACCAGGGCAGGCCCCTGCGGGGGAGCTGTTTTTT. This codes for CASSPGQAPAGELFF.

This clonotype has only a few counts. V is TRBV12-5 and J is TRBJ1-6; D call uncertain. Germline V gives CDR1 LGHNT, CDR2 FRNRAP. Trimming left V 0 bases short and J 5 bases short, with 14 bases between. The CDR3 spans 17 residues. This chain's CDR3 is CASGLVLLGGDNSPLHF. The CDR3 DNA follows: TGTGCTAGTGGTTTGGTACTTCTGGGAGGAGATAATTCACCCCTCCACTTT.

This clonotype was seen more than once but under ten times. The V and J genes are TRBV7-9 and TRBJ2-7, with TRBD2 matching 8 bases. The J segment lost 3 bases and the V segment lost 5 bases, leaving 9 bases of the junction unmatched. The CDR3 contains 15 residues. CDR1 SEHNR and CDR2 FQNEAQ come from the germline V gene (reference sequence). CDR3 in amino acids: CASSPGWREVYEQYF. The CDR3 coding sequence is TGTGCCAGCAGCCCGGGCTGGCGGGAGGTCTACGAGCAGTACTTC.

The table lists this clonotype with a few counts. J is TRBJ2-1 and V is TRBV4-1; unclear D gene. CDR1 and CDR2 from the germline V gene are MGHRA and YSYEKL. The CDR3 totals 13 residues. The V end was cut by 4 bases, the J end by 8 bases, with 12 bases between. Written as DNA, the CDR3 is TGCGCCAGCAGCCTAAGCTTCCCGGATGAGCAGTTCTTC. Encoded protein: CASSLSFPDEQFF.

This clonotype showed up just a few times. The chain uses TRBV7-8 and TRBJ2-1; the match to TRBD2 covers 7 bases. V was pared by 7 bases and J by 6 bases, with 18 bases of the junction left unmatched. The CDR3 covers 17 residues. Germline-derived CDR1 and CDR2 are SGHVS and FQNEAQ. This chain's CDR3 is CASTLTLGGTRLNEQFF. The DNA for the CDR3 is TGTGCCAGCACCCTGACACTGGGAGGGACCCGTCTCAATGAGCAGTTCTTC.

The V call is TRBV7-9, the J call TRBJ1-2; no reliable D call. CDR3 length: 14 residues. Germline-derived CDR1 and CDR2 are SEHNR and FQNEAQ (reference sequence). The ends were cut back, 10 bases at V and 4 bases at J, with 19 bases in the middle. CDR3 sequence reads: CAIPAPPEIYGYTF. The CDR3 DNA sequence: TGTGCCATCCCTGCCCCGCCAGAAATCTATGGCTACACCTTC.